The T cell receptor (beta chain) described here comes from a study of tumor-infiltrating lymphocytes in primary liver carcinoma. This clonotype occurred many times. Its antigen is not known. Germline DNA was also extracted, and blood RNA was taken from unsorted whole blood. Patients carried chronic HBV infection without prior treatment. V shed 4 bases, J shed 5 bases, and the junction held 5 bases outside the gene matches. Germline-derived CDR1 and CDR2 are SQVTM and ANQGSEA. This CDR3 has 14 amino acids. Study-level points and caveats: Overlap in tumor-adjacent and tumor-blood pairs fell below that of tumor region pairs. The use of bulk unsorted samples meant that CD4+ and CD8+ repertoires were not compared.

TCR beta cDNA was made from 500 ng total RNA with a constant-region primer. Each TCR beta library was derived from three nested multiplex PCR rounds that employed slightly modified ARM-PCR. It was with TRBV1-TRBV30 forward primers and a C-beta reverse primer that the first two PCR rounds were run, at around 10 cycles each. TCRdb re-called the multiplex PCR reads with MiXCR, one entry per CDR3 protein. The sample includes approximately 330,000 distinct CDR3 sequences, 65% of them seen just once. The chain recombines TRBV29-1 with TRBJ2-2, with 9 bases lining up with TRBD1. The sample taken for sequencing was peripheral blood. This receptor was taken from a middle-aged man with primary liver carcinoma and hepatitis B virus infection. The CDR3 sequence: CSVGRTGDTGELFF. The CDR3, as DNA: TGCAGCGTTGGTCGGACAGGGGATACCGGGGAGCTGTTTTTT.